The rows below give T cell receptor beta chains drawn from one sample of a study of T cells in Graves' hyperthyroidism and ophthalmopathy. TCRdb re-analysed the multiplex PCR reads in MiXCR, keeping a single row per CDR3 protein. The sample shows more than 300,000 distinct CDR3 sequences, around 13% of them seen only once. The sample comprised blood. The receptors here all came from a young woman with Graves' hyperthyroidism. The CDR3 runs from the conserved cysteine through the conserved F or W. A D gene is named only where the DNA matches it firmly. The size of a clone is reported for some rows only, either as once, few or many, or as a class for expanded clones.

J | size | V | D | CDR3 | DNA
TRBJ1-5 | many | TRBV7-2 | NA | CASSPFNEQGPQHF | TGTGCCAGCAGCCCCTTCAATGAACAGGGGCCCCAGCATTTT
TRBJ2-1 | many | TRBV12-3/TRBV12-4 | TRBD2 | CASSLGSAGGGNNEQFF | TGTGCCAGCAGTTTAGGATCGGCGGGAGGTGGAAACAATGAGCAGTTCTTC
TRBJ1-2 | NA | TRBV10-3 | NA | CAISENRLGDGYTF | TGTGCCATCAGTGAGAACAGGTTAGGTGATGGCTACACCTTC
TRBJ1-2 | many | TRBV11-2 | NA | CASEPGGGAGGYTF | TGTGCCAGCGAACCCGGAGGGGGGGCGGGAGGCTACACCTTC
TRBJ1-2 | many | TRBV5-1 | TRBD1 | CASSLGQGLSSYGYTF | TGCGCCAGCAGCTTGGGACAGGGGTTGAGCAGCTATGGCTACACCTTC
TRBJ2-7 | NA | TRBV20-1 | TRBD1 | CSSPGQGRYEQYF | TGCAGTTCCCCGGGACAGGGAAGGTACGAGCAGTACTTC
TRBJ2-7 | NA | TRBV19 | NA | CASSTGHGYATSYEQYF | TGTGCCAGTAGCACCGGACACGGGTACGCGACCTCCTACGAGCAGTACTTC
TRBJ2-2 | NA | TRBV6-5 | TRBD1 | CASSYGTGGPYTGELFF | TGTGCCAGCAGTTACGGGACAGGGGGCCCCTACACCGGGGAGCTGTTTTTT
TRBJ2-7 | many | TRBV19 | TRBD2 | CASTAGEAEQYF | TGTGCCAGTACAGCGGGAGAGGCCGAGCAGTACTTC
TRBJ1-4 | few | TRBV25-1 | TRBD1 | CASSESGTGEGPNEKLFF | TGTGCCAGCAGTGAATCCGGGACAGGGGAAGGGCCTAATGAAAAACTGTTTTTT
TRBJ2-4 | NA | TRBV4-3 | NA | CASSQDRGLAKNIQYF | TGCGCCAGCAGCCAAGATAGAGGACTAGCCAAAAACATTCAGTACTTC
TRBJ1-1 | many | TRBV3-1 | NA | CASSLGRANTEAFF | TGTGCCAGCAGCCTGGGACGGGCGAACACTGAAGCTTTCTTT
TRBJ2-4 | NA | TRBV5-1 | TRBD1 | CASSPTGVAPENIQYF | TGCGCCAGCAGCCCGACAGGGGTTGCCCCCGAGAACATTCAGTACTTC
TRBJ2-3 | many | TRBV7-2 | NA | CASSLERASDTQYF | TGTGCCAGCAGCTTAGAACGGGCTTCAGATACGCAGTATTTT
TRBJ1-1 | few | TRBV20-1 | NA | CSGGGGPRTEAFF | TGCAGCGGAGGGGGGGGCCCCAGGACTGAAGCTTTCTTT
TRBJ1-6 | many | TRBV6-6 | NA | CASSYSGVTPGDSPLHF | TGTGCCAGCAGTTACTCGGGTGTGACCCCGGGGGATTCACCCCTCCACTTT
TRBJ1-3 | NA | TRBV9 | TRBD1 | CASSEGLTGLRGGNTIYF | TGTGCCAGCAGCGAGGGATTGACAGGGCTAAGGGGTGGAAACACCATATATTTT
TRBJ1-6 | NA | TRBV20-1 | NA | CSAPEGVHLHF | TGCAGTGCACCCGAAGGGGTCCACCTCCACTTT
TRBJ2-5 | many | TRBV11-1 | NA | CASSAVGVAENF | TGTGCCAGCAGCGCAGTGGGAGTCGCGGAGAACTTC
TRBJ1-4 | NA | TRBV27 | TRBD1 | CASSFLGQGYNEKLFF | TGTGCCAGCAGTTTCCTAGGACAGGGATATAACGAAAAACTGTTTTTT
TRBJ1-1 | many | TRBV4-3 | NA | CASSQTQGWTEAFF | TGCGCCAGCAGCCAAACACAGGGATGGACTGAAGCTTTCTTT
TRBJ2-7 | many | TRBV20-1 | NA | CSARDRSYEQYF | TGCAGTGCTAGAGATCGCAGCTACGAGCAGTACTTC
TRBJ2-4 | many | TRBV7-2 | NA | CASSLGQPKNIQYF | TGTGCCAGCAGCTTAGGGCAGCCGAAAAACATTCAGTACTTC
TRBJ2-5 | many | TRBV28 | NA | CASSFPGQETQYF | TGTGCCAGCAGTTTCCCAGGACAAGAGACCCAGTACTTC
TRBJ1-4 | NA | TRBV4-2 | NA | CASSQGGDEKLFF | TGTGCCAGCAGCCAAGGAGGAGATGAAAAACTGTTTTTT
TRBJ2-7 | many | TRBV11-2 | TRBD1 | CASSPLRDRFGYEQYF | TGTGCCAGCAGCCCCCTCCGGGACAGATTTGGCTACGAGCAGTACTTC
TRBJ2-1 | many | TRBV20-1 | NA | CSVGVNEQFF | TGCAGCGTAGGGGTCAATGAGCAGTTCTTC
TRBJ1-1 | NA | TRBV6-4 | NA | CARNLSRGEVTTEAFF | TGTGCCAGAAATTTGAGTAGGGGTGAGGTTACCACTGAAGCTTTCTTT
TRBJ2-1 | many | TRBV20-1 | TRBD2 | CSASTSGRNEQFF | TGCAGTGCTAGTACTAGCGGGAGAAATGAGCAGTTCTTC
TRBJ1-3 | many | TRBV28 | NA | CASSSGTTGNTIYF | TGTGCCAGCAGTTCGGGGACCACTGGAAACACCATATATTTT
TRBJ1-1 | many | TRBV7-9 | NA | CASSPRGGNTEAFF | TGTGCCAGCAGTCCCCGGGGAGGTAACACTGAAGCTTTCTTT
TRBJ1-6 | NA | TRBV5-1 | TRBD1 | CASSYEQRTGWNNSPLHF | TGCGCCAGCAGCTACGAGCAAAGGACAGGGTGGAATAATTCACCCCTCCACTTT
TRBJ2-1 | many | TRBV3-1 | NA | CASSFDSYNEQFF | TGTGCCAGCAGTTTCGACTCCTACAATGAGCAGTTCTTC
TRBJ1-1 | many | TRBV5-8 | NA | CASTLYPNTEAFF | TGTGCCAGCACCCTCTACCCCAACACTGAAGCTTTCTTT
TRBJ2-3 | many | TRBV18 | NA | CASSPPGTDTQYF | TGTGCCAGCTCACCACCGGGCACAGATACGCAGTATTTT
TRBJ1-2 | many | TRBV6-1 | NA | CASSPTPDRANLGYTF | TGTGCCAGCAGCCCAACCCCGGACCGAGCCAACCTAGGCTACACCTTC
TRBJ1-1 | many | TRBV10-3 | NA | CAISGGQSNTEAFF | TGTGCCATCAGTGGTGGACAGTCGAACACTGAAGCTTTCTTT
TRBJ2-7 | many | TRBV6-1 | TRBD2 | CASRFGRAGESEQYF | TGTGCCAGCAGATTTGGGCGAGCGGGAGAATCCGAGCAGTACTTC
TRBJ2-2 | NA | TRBV5-1 | NA | CASSLERGWPPANTGELFF | TGCGCCAGCAGCTTGGAACGCGGCTGGCCCCCTGCGAACACCGGGGAGCTGTTTTTT
TRBJ2-4 | few | TRBV9 | TRBD1 | CASSPRDRVGIQYF | TGTGCCAGCAGCCCCCGGGACAGGGTGGGCATTCAGTACTTC
TRBJ2-1 | many | TRBV6-4 | TRBD2 | CASSPSGRYDEQFF | TGTGCCAGCAGCCCTAGCGGGAGGTACGATGAGCAGTTCTTC
TRBJ1-2 | many | TRBV18 | TRBD1 | CASSPRQGAEGYTF | TGTGCCAGCTCACCGAGACAGGGGGCTGAAGGCTACACCTTC
TRBJ1-2 | many | TRBV11-2 | TRBD1 | CASSVNRGLEGYTF | TGTGCCAGCAGCGTGAACAGGGGGCTTGAGGGCTACACCTTC